Shown below are 13 T cell receptor beta chains from a single sample sequenced in a study of early T cells in non-severe SARS-CoV-2 infection. TCRdb passed the 5' RACE reads through MiXCR, listing each CDR3 protein once. The data hold some 75,000 distinct CDR3 sequences, with approximately 14% observed a single time. The sample consisted of whole blood. Source of these receptors: an adult who was a healthcare worker with PCR-confirmed SARS-CoV-2 infection or an uninfected control (not recorded which).

The sample holds many counts of this clonotype. The chain combines TRBV18 with TRBJ1-1; weak D call: TRBD1 (5 bases). CDR1 is KGHSH and CDR2 is LQKENI in the germline V gene. Trimming cost V 3 bases and J 0 bases, with 8 bases left between them. The CDR3 loop spans 14 amino acids. The CDR3 protein is CASSPGRLNTEAFF. In nucleotides, the CDR3 is TGTGCCAGCTCACCGGGGCGATTGAACACTGAAGCTTTCTTT. The full variable domain, rest sourced from reference TRBV18 and TRBJ1-1, is NAGVMQNPRHLVRRRGQEARLRCSPMKGHSHVYWYRQLPEEGLKFMVYLQKENIIDESGMPKERFSAEFPKEGPSILRIQQVVRGDSAAYFCASSPGRLNTEAFFGQGTRLTVV.

The chain carries TRBV12-2 and TRBJ1-1; the D segment call TRBD1 is taken from the table without a DNA check. TRBV12-2 is designated a pseudogene. CDR3 length: 15 residues. CDR3 DNA: TGTGCAAGTCGCCCCGGTTCTCGAATGAACACTGAAGCTTTCTTT. It specifies CASRPGSRMNTEAFF.

The genes are TRBV13 and TRBJ2-5; the match to TRBD2 covers 8 bases. CDR3 length equals 16 residues. CDR1 and CDR2 (germline): PRHDT, FYEKMQ (reference sequence). V gave up 5 bases and J gave up 3 bases; unmatched junction bases: 11. As DNA, the CDR3 is TGTGCCAGCAGCCTCCGCGGGGGGCGCCGGGAAGAGACCCAGTACTTC. The encoded protein is CASSLRGGRREETQYF.

This clonotype has only a few counts. This chain connects TRBV20-1 to TRBJ2-1, with a weak D call TRBD1 (6 bases). The ends were cut back, 6 bases at V and 12 bases at J, with 15 bases in the middle. This CDR3 has 11 residues. Germline V gene data show CDR1 as DFQATT and CDR2 as SNEGSKA (reference sequence). This CDR3 is CSAGRTDGQFF. The CDR3 nucleotides read TGCAGTGCCGGTCGGACAGATGGGCAGTTCTTC.

This clonotype has a count of ten or more. The chain has TRBV6-4 and TRBJ2-7, with D perhaps given as TRBD1 or TRBD2 (6 bases each). V was pared by 4 bases and J by 6 bases, with 13 bases between. Germline CDR1 is MRHNA and CDR2 is SNTAGT. The CDR3 has 13 residues. The CDR3 reads CASSATPGAEQYF. The DNA for the CDR3 is TGTGCCAGCAGTGCGACGCCGGGGGCCGAGCAGTACTTC.

This clonotype was observed many times. The rearrangement links TRBV28 to TRBJ1-4, with TRBD1 matching over 9 bases. Germline V gene lookup returns CDR1 MDHEN and CDR2 SYDVKM. CDR3 length: 15 amino acids. Unmatched junction bases numbered 7, after V lost 3 bases and J lost 8 bases. CDR3 nucleotide sequence: TGTGCCAGCAGTTTGTCAACAGGGGGCCAAGAAAAACTGTTTTTT. It yields the protein CASSLSTGGQEKLFF.

V gene TRBV4-1 combines with J gene TRBJ2-7, with 10 bases fitting TRBD1. Looked up from germline, CDR1 is MGHRA and CDR2 is YSYEKL. This CDR3 has 15 residues. The V segment lost 3 bases and the J segment 0 bases; nucleotides outside the gene matches: 2. The CDR3 DNA sequence: TGCGCCAGCAGCCAGGGACAGGGGTTCTCCTACGAGCAGTACTTC. As protein: CASSQGQGFSYEQYF.

V usage is TRBV29-1 and J usage is TRBJ2-1; the D gene is possibly TRBD2 (7 bases). Trimming cost V 7 bases and J 8 bases, with 21 bases left between them. Germline CDR1 and CDR2: SQVTM and ANQGSEA. CDR3 size: 14 residues. The CDR3 DNA is TGCAGCGCCGTTGCGGGGGCCTTCAGGTATGAGCAGTTCTTC. As protein: CSAVAGAFRYEQFF.

This clonotype was counted only a few times. The chain is built from TRBV29-1 and TRBJ2-1; D uncertain. The germline V gene has CDR1 SQVTM and CDR2 ANQGSEA. This CDR3 comprises 11 residues. V lost 4 bases to trimming and J lost 10 bases, with 11 bases between them. The CDR3 reads CSVAQVGEQFF. In nucleotides, the CDR3 is TGCAGCGTTGCCCAAGTGGGCGAGCAGTTCTTC.

This clonotype was seen many times. The chain employs TRBV20-1 and TRBJ2-3, with D perhaps being TRBD1 or TRBD2 (5 bases each). The V gene's germline CDR1 is DFQATT and CDR2 SNEGSKA (reference sequence). This CDR3 is built from 14 residues. V shed 5 bases and J shed 2 bases, with 14 bases lying between them. The CDR3: CSAPPPGPTDTQYF. The CDR3 DNA reads as TGCAGTGCTCCCCCGCCGGGGCCCACAGATACGCAGTATTTT.

This clonotype was observed at least ten times. DNA for the CDR3: TGTGCCAGCATAACAATTGCAGGGCCTCTTAGCAATCAGCCCCAGCATTTT. The encoded protein is CASITIAGPLSNQPQHF. The chain uses TRBV21-1 and TRBJ1-5. TRBV21-1 is marked as a pseudogene. The CDR3 sequence is 17 residues long.

This clonotype was observed at least ten times. The J gene is TRBJ2-7, the V gene TRBV3-1; D ambiguous. The germline CDR1 and CDR2 sequences are LGHDT and YNNKEL (reference sequence). The CDR3 spans 15 residues. Trimming removed 5 bases from V and 0 bases from J, with 14 bases in between. CDR3 nucleotides: TGTGCCAGCAGCGATAGAAGGACGAGCTCCTACGAGCAGTACTTC. Its translation is CASSDRRTSSYEQYF.

At least ten counts were recorded for this clonotype. The chain is built from TRBV3-1 and TRBJ1-1; TRBD1 matches at 9 bases. The CDR3 spans 17 residues. Germline loops: CDR1 LGHDT, CDR2 YNNKEL (reference sequence). J gave up 2 bases and V 4 bases, and 11 bases lay outside the gene matches. CDR3 region: CASSRRSQGALNTEAFF. The CDR3 region has the DNA TGTGCCAGCAGCCGCCGATCACAGGGGGCGCTAAACACTGAAGCTTTCTTT. The whole variable domain, filled in from reference TRBV3-1 and TRBJ1-1, reads DTAVSQTPKYLVTQMGNDKSIKCEQNLGHDTMYWYKQDSKKFLKIMFSYNNKELIINETVPNRFSPKSPDKAHLNLHINSLELGDSAVYFCASSRRSQGALNTEAFFGQGTRLTVV.